The TCR beta chain described here comes from a study of vaccination effects on CD4 cells after COVID-19. General study results and limits: Clonal contraction was marked in infection- and vaccine-induced clones late after vaccination. Healthy vaccine recipients' vaccine-induced clones were almost all SARS-CoV-2 mono-reactive.

Ahead of sequencing, the ViraFEST assay grew antigen-specific CD4+ T cells using viral peptide pools. Following culture for roughly 10 days, CD4+ T cells were isolated. The study found no prior SARS-CoV-2 infection in the vaccine recipients, who tested negative for nucleocapsid antibodies. PBMC cultures contained approximately 1.8 million cells per well, approximately 10 IU/ml IL-2 and roughly 9.5 ug/ml peptides. Researchers swapped half the medium for IL-2 medium on both days 3 and 7. Germline-derived CDR1 and CDR2 are LGHDT and YNNKEL (reference sequence). CDR3 size: 15 residues. Trimming shortened V by 2 bases and J by 5 bases, and 16 bases separated the two germline ends. Turning to this clone: Antigen unknown.

TCRdb's copy holds only in-frame clones and misses some; the assay was immunoSEQ multiplex PCR. The sample includes 30,000 to 35,000 clones, 73% of them seen just once. The sample in question was CD4+ T cells from PBMCs cultured with HCoV-OC43 spike peptides, obtained before COVID-19 vaccination. Stated subset: HCoV-OC43 spike overlapping peptide pool stimulation. The sequence was collected from a human donor who received a COVID-19 vaccine. The gene calls are TRBV3-1 (or the pseudogene TRBV3-2) and TRBJ2-7; a possible D gene is TRBD2 (6 bases). The CDR3 sequence is CASSQPGGARHEQYF. The CDR3 coding sequence is TGTGCCAGCAGCCAACCCGGGGGAGCGCGGCACGAGCAGTACTTC.